A single sample is the source of the 30 T cell receptor beta chains below, sequenced in a study of molecular identifiers for immune sequencing clone quantification (dated by TCRdb to the late 2010s). Receptor libraries were prepared by PCR. Reads for this sample came from an Illumina HiSeq 4000. The public sequencing data were trimmed at Q25 with fastp and processed into clonotypes with MiXCR by TCRdb, which kept only in-frame beta chains. Here each entry gathers all rows of one CDR3 protein and keeps the most common genes and DNA. Counted in this sample were over 600,000 distinct CDR3 sequences; just under 20% of them appeared once. The ten largest clones take up roughly 0.83% of the sample. The source material was naive CD8+ T cells from blood, with Jurkat cell RNA spiked in. The cell subset or site label on this specimen signifies: FACS-sorted CD8+CD4-CCR7+CD45RA+ naive T cells. Receptor source: a human donor in good health. Some libraries in this study had Jurkat cell RNA spiked in.

This clonotype was detected ten times or more. The J gene is TRBJ2-7, the V gene TRBV5-6; D not resolved. V lost 0 bases and J lost 6, with 16 bases in between. This CDR3 has 15 amino acids. Germline V gives CDR1 SGHDT, CDR2 YYEEEE. CDR3 sequence: CASSLAAAGISEQYF. CDR3 nucleotides: TGTGCCAGCAGCTTGGCGGCGGCAGGAATCTCCGAGCAGTACTTC.

This clonotype was counted many times. This chain connects TRBV11-2 to TRBJ2-1; tentatively, D is TRBD1 (6 bases). CDR1 is SGHAT, CDR2 FQNNGV, per germline. The CDR3 consists of 13 residues. The V end lost 5 bases, the J end lost 6 bases, and 11 bases lay between the germline ends. In nucleotides, the CDR3 is TGTGCCAGCAGCCCCGCACAGGGCAATGAGCAGTTCTTC. Translated: CASSPAQGNEQFF.

Details on this clonotype: A single base separates this from a much larger clone, so it may be a read error. The V gene is TRBV6-1, the J gene TRBJ1-5; D is perhaps TRBD1 (5 bases). V shed 3 bases and J shed 6 bases, with 15 bases lying between them. Germline V gene lookup returns CDR1 MNHNS and CDR2 SASEGT. CDR3 length equals 15 residues. Here the CDR3 reads CASSDTGMGRQPQHF. CDR3 bases: TGTGCCAGCAGTGATACGGGGATGGGGCGTCAGCCCCAGCATTTT.

In the case of this clonotype: A read error may be the cause here, since a much bigger clone is one base away. This sequence joins TRBV28 and TRBJ2-6, with a weak D call TRBD1 (5 bases). The CDR3 covers 17 residues. Germline-derived CDR1 and CDR2 are MDHEN and SYDVKM. The CDR3 loop reads CASSSPFLPSGANALTF. The CDR3 DNA is TGTGCCAGCAGTTCCCCGTTTCTCCCGTCTGGGGCCAACGCCCTGACTTTC.

This clonotype was picked up many times. The chain links TRBV6-5 to TRBJ1-1; D ambiguous. V dropped 0 bases and J dropped 6 bases, with 14 bases sitting between them. The CDR3 is 15 residues long. Germline loops: CDR1 MNHEY, CDR2 SVGAGI. In DNA, the CDR3 is TGTGCCAGCAGTTACTCCGAAGATTTGTTCGCTGAAGCTTTCTTT. Encoded protein: CASSYSEDLFAEAFF.

This clonotype was observed many times. The chain is built from TRBV20-1 and TRBJ1-1, with D possibly TRBD1 on 6 matching bases. In germline, CDR1 is DFQATT, CDR2 SNEGSKA (reference sequence). The V end was cut by 6 bases, the J end by 1 base, with 18 bases between. The CDR3 runs 15 residues. CDR3 DNA: TGCAGTGCAAAACTCCAGGGGTTCGGGAACACTGAAGCTTTCTTT. This gives the protein CSAKLQGFGNTEAFF.

This clonotype was counted at least ten times. The chain's CDR3 is CASSSQNRVLIYGYTF. The CDR3 bases are TGTGCCAGCAGTTCCCAAAACAGGGTACTAATCTATGGCTACACCTTC. The chain is built from TRBV28 and TRBJ1-2, with a tentative D call TRBD1 (6 bases). The CDR3 totals 16 residues. Trimming stripped 4 bases from V and 4 bases from J, with 19 bases between. Germline values: CDR1 MDHEN, CDR2 SYDVKM.

This clonotype came up many times. The rearrangement links TRBV2 to TRBJ1-5; no clear D. Trimming cost V 0 bases and J 7 bases, with 13 bases left between them. The CDR3 sequence is 15 residues long. Germline values: CDR1 SNHLY, CDR2 FYNNEI. The CDR3 DNA sequence: TGTGCCAGCAGTGAAGCTTTGAGTCCAGCGCAGCCCCAGCATTTT. Its protein product is CASSEALSPAQPQHF.

Concerning this clonotype itself: The junction and the germline gene differ at one end; a read error may be behind it. The gene calls are TRBV19 and TRBJ2-1, with D possibly being TRBD2 (5 bases). CDR1 is LNHDA, CDR2 SQIVND, per germline (reference sequence). This CDR3 comprises 12 residues. CDR3 residues: CASSHGNNEQCF. CDR3 DNA: TGTGCCAGTAGTCACGGGAACAATGAGCAGTGCTTC.

This chain connects TRBV24-1 to TRBJ1-1; 10 bases map to TRBD1. V trimming: 2 bases; J trimming: 4 bases; junction bases outside the gene matches: 3. CDR1 KGHDR and CDR2 SFDVKD come from the germline V gene. The CDR3 sequence is 15 residues long. The chain's CDR3 is CATSDSGQGSTEAFF. The CDR3 DNA follows: TGTGCCACCAGTGATTCGGGACAGGGGAGCACTGAAGCTTTCTTT.

This clonotype was detected a few times. The chain recombines TRBV23-1 with TRBJ1-1, with D tentatively TRBD1 (6 bases). TRBV23-1 is an open reading frame whose function is uncertain. Trimming stripped 6 bases from V and 5 bases from J, with 10 bases between. The CDR3 covers 12 residues. CDR3 coding DNA: TGCGCCAGCAGACCACAGGGTACTGAAGCTTTCTTT. It is translated as CASRPQGTEAFF.

This clonotype was counted ten times or more. The rearrangement joins TRBV19 to TRBJ2-1; the match to TRBD2 covers 7 bases. The CDR3 extends over 14 amino acids. J gave up 4 bases and V 5 bases, and 5 bases lay outside the gene matches. Germline loops: CDR1 LNHDA, CDR2 SQIVND (reference sequence). CDR3 sequence reads: CASSLAVLYNEQFF. For the CDR3, the DNA is TGTGCCAGTAGTCTAGCGGTGCTGTACAATGAGCAGTTCTTC.

The table lists this clonotype with many counts. The J gene is TRBJ2-2, the V gene TRBV4-3, with a possible D match to TRBD1 (5 bases). V was pared by 0 bases and J by 4 bases, with 12 bases between. CDR3 size: 16 residues. The germline CDR1 and CDR2 sequences are LGHNA and YSLEER. The DNA for the CDR3 is TGCGCCAGCAGCCAAGATTGGAAGGGGTTCACCGGGGAGCTGTTTTTT. This sequence encodes CASSQDWKGFTGELFF.

This clonotype was picked up a small number of times. The chain uses TRBV19 and TRBJ2-7; D is uncertain. The CDR3 has 15 amino acids. The germline V gene encodes CDR1 LNHDA and CDR2 SQIVND (reference sequence). The V end lost 1 base, the J end lost 3 bases, and 13 bases lay between the germline ends. The CDR3 nucleotides read TGTGCCAGTAGTATAGTGGGCGGTTCGATCTACGAGCAGTACTTC. This gives the protein CASSIVGGSIYEQYF.

Remarks on this clonotype: A much larger clone lies one base from this, so it may be a read error. This chain links TRBV6-5 with TRBJ1-1, with a tentative D call TRBD1 (5 bases). The CDR3 contains 16 residues. Germline V gene data show CDR1 as MNHEY and CDR2 as SVGAGI. The V end was cut by 6 bases, the J end by 4 bases, with 21 bases between. The CDR3 loop reads CASSSFWGYTATEAFF. CDR3 bases: TGTGCCAGCAGCTCCTTTTGGGGGTATACTGCCACTGAAGCTTTCTTT.

There are many counts of this clonotype. V and J are TRBV27 and TRBJ2-7; TRBD1 is a possible D gene (5 bases). The CDR3 contains 14 residues. V lost 5 bases and J 3 bases, leaving 14 bases between the germline ends. Germline values: CDR1 MNHEY, CDR2 SMNVEV (reference sequence). CDR3 sequence: CASSHGTDSYEQYF. CDR3 sequence (DNA): TGTGCCAGCAGTCATGGTACAGACAGCTACGAGCAGTACTTC.

Turning to this clonotype: One end of the junction varies from germline; a read error may be responsible. V and J are TRBV19 and TRBJ1-1, with D hard to call. The germline gives CDR1 LNHDA, CDR2 SQIVND (reference sequence). CDR3 length: 13 residues. The CDR3 here is CASSIWVNAEASF. In nucleotides, the CDR3 is TGTGCCAGTAGTATATGGGTAAACGCTGAAGCTTCCTTT.

This clonotype was observed a handful of times. This rearrangement joins TRBV13 to TRBJ1-2; tentative D call: TRBD1 (6 bases). V was cut by 0 bases and J by 5 bases, with 16 bases left in between. CDR1 is PRHDT, CDR2 FYEKMQ, per germline (reference sequence). The CDR3 loop spans 16 amino acids. CDR3 amino acids: CASSLGQGLETYGYTF. As DNA, the CDR3 is TGTGCCAGCAGCTTAGGACAGGGACTAGAAACTTATGGCTACACCTTC.

This clonotype was seen only a few times. This chain uses TRBV6-1 with TRBJ1-1; D gene uncertain. Trimming took off 8 bases at V and 0 bases at J, with 25 bases between the two ends. The CDR3 runs to 18 residues. The V gene's germline CDR1 is MNHNS and CDR2 SASEGT. The DNA for the CDR3 is TGTGCCAGCGGCCGGTCTAATAGGGAGATTTTAATGAACACTGAAGCTTTCTTT. This gives the protein CASGRSNREILMNTEAFF.

Ten or more counts support this clonotype. The chain recombines TRBV28 with TRBJ2-3; no clear D. CDR3 length: 15 residues. Trimming cost V 5 bases and J 1 base, with 13 bases left between them. The germline V gene has CDR1 MDHEN and CDR2 SYDVKM. CDR3 sequence reads: CASSPPKRGTDTQYF. The CDR3 nucleotides are TGTGCCAGCAGTCCCCCCAAGCGTGGCACAGATACGCAGTATTTT. Supplemented by reference TRBV28 and TRBJ2-3, the full variable domain reads DVKVTQSSRYLVKRTGEKVFLECVQDMDHENMFWYRQDPGLGLRLIYFSYDVKMKEKGDIPEGYSVSREKKERFSLILESASTNQTSMYLCASSPPKRGTDTQYFGPGTRLTVL.

This clonotype was seen at least ten times. The rearrangement joins TRBV6-2 or TRBV6-3 to TRBJ1-6; D gene uncertain. The CDR3 has 12 amino acids. In germline, CDR1 is MNHEY, CDR2 SVGEGT. The V end lost 4 bases, the J end lost 10 bases, and 8 bases lay between the germline ends. CDR3 sequence reads: CASSSYYSPLHF. CDR3 nucleotide sequence: TGTGCCAGCAGTTCCTACTACTCACCCCTCCACTTT.

This clonotype was counted ten times or more. The rearrangement joins TRBV28 to TRBJ2-2; TRBD1 aligns across 8 bases. The CDR3 contains 17 residues. Per germline, CDR1 MDHEN and CDR2 SYDVKM. Germline trimming cut 4 bases from V and 1 base from J; bases unmatched to any gene: 8. The CDR3 loop reads CASSSTGQGMNTGELFF. The CDR3 DNA is TGTGCCAGCAGTTCCACAGGACAGGGTATGAACACCGGGGAGCTGTTTTTT.

About this clonotype itself: Just one base apart from a much larger clone, this may be a read error. The final CDR3 position lacks the conserved phenylalanine or tryptophan, pointing to a likely read error. The genes are TRBV20-1 and TRBJ2-3; no reliable D call. The germline CDR1 and CDR2 sequences are DFQATT and SNEGSKA (reference sequence). The CDR3 contains 14 residues. V lost 3 bases to trimming and J lost 1 base, with 11 bases between them. CDR3 DNA sequence: TGCAGTGCTAGCGTCCCGTCTCGCACAGATACGCAGTATTCT. It is translated as CSASVPSRTDTQYS.

At least ten counts were recorded for this clonotype. The rearrangement joins TRBV3-1 to TRBJ1-5, with D possibly matching TRBD1 (6 bases). CDR1 and CDR2 (germline): LGHDT, YNNKEL (reference sequence). The CDR3 runs to 16 residues. With 5 bases removed from V and 0 bases from J, the gap between germline ends came to 14 bases. Here the CDR3 reads CASSSGAGYSNQPQHF. The CDR3 DNA reads as TGTGCCAGCAGCTCAGGGGCCGGATATAGCAATCAGCCCCAGCATTTT.

A word on this clonotype: This clone may be a read error of a much larger clone one base away. The chain is built from TRBV20-1 and TRBJ1-5; 7 bases align to TRBD1. V was pared by 5 bases and J by 0 bases, with 7 bases of the junction left unmatched. Germline assignment: CDR1 DFQATT and CDR2 SNEGSKA (reference sequence). CDR3 length equals 15 residues. Here the CDR3 DNA reads TGCAGTGCTGATCGAACAGGGGATAGCAATCAGCCCCAGCATTTT. This encodes CSADRTGDSNQPQHF.

This clonotype was seen at least ten times. The chain uses TRBV6-6 and TRBJ2-7; perhaps D is TRBD1 or TRBD2 (5 bases each). The CDR3 totals 14 residues. The germline gives CDR1 MNHNY, CDR2 SVGAGI (reference sequence). V was clipped by 6 bases and J by 3 bases, with 15 bases between them. The CDR3 here is CASSFVGPSYEQYF. DNA of the CDR3: TGTGCCAGCAGCTTCGTGGGACCGAGCTACGAGCAGTACTTC.

The sample holds many counts of this clonotype. The chain joins TRBV4-1 to TRBJ2-6; D remains unclear. Germline V gives CDR1 MGHRA, CDR2 YSYEKL. Between the trimmed V and J ends, which lost 0 bases and 2 bases, there was a span of 5 bases. The CDR3 has 15 residues. The CDR3 DNA reads TGCGCCAGCAGCCAAGATCAGGCTGGGGCCAACGTCCTGACTTTC. Translating it yields CASSQDQAGANVLTF.

Ten or more counts support this clonotype. The rearrangement joins TRBV20-1 to TRBJ2-7, with D maybe TRBD1 (6 bases). The CDR3 contains 13 residues. Germline V gene data show CDR1 as DFQATT and CDR2 as SNEGSKA (reference sequence). V was shortened by 3 bases and J by 2 bases, with 11 bases between the two germline ends. The CDR3 nucleotides are TGCAGTGCTAGTAACAGGGACGCCTACGAGCAGTACTTC. This translates into CSASNRDAYEQYF.

This clonotype was counted many times. CDR3 in amino acids: CASSLDLGANTGELFF. The CDR3 DNA is TGTGCCAGCAGCTTGGATCTAGGGGCGAACACCGGGGAGCTGTTTTTT. The chain combines TRBV5-4 with TRBJ2-2; a possible D gene is TRBD1 (5 bases). The V and J ends lost 0 bases and 0 bases respectively, with 9 bases between them. Germline V lookup: CDR1 SGHNT, CDR2 YYREEE (reference sequence). The CDR3 extends over 16 amino acids.

This clonotype was counted at least ten times. The CDR3 region has the DNA TGTGCCAGCAGTTTAGTCCTAGCGGGAGGGCCGAGTATAGTTAACAATGAGCAGTTCTTC. Translated: CASSLVLAGGPSIVNNEQFF. The chain has TRBV27 and TRBJ2-1; 12 bases align to TRBD2. Germline-derived CDR1 and CDR2 are MNHEY and SMNVEV (reference sequence). The CDR3 spans 20 residues. Unmatched junction bases numbered 16, after V lost 2 bases and J lost 5 bases.